Below, 28 T cell receptor beta chains from the same sample are listed, as sequenced in a study of shared clonotypes between healthy human individuals. Using immunoSEQ multiplex PCR, the repertoire was profiled, and TCRdb retains in-frame clones only, with some absent. The sample yields around 2,000,000 clones, under 95% seen once. Terminally differentiated effector memory CD45RA+ cells were left out of the naive CD8 fraction, which was CD45RO-negative and positively selected for CCR7. The sample was naive CD8+ T cells from PBMCs. Receptors originate from a young man in good health. Some clones in this sample may be carry-over from other donors' samples.

On this clone itself: The same CDR3 can be traced to other DNA sequences in this sample. The V call is TRBV12-5, the J call TRBJ1-1, with TRBD1 as a possible D gene (6 bases). The germline CDR1 and CDR2 sequences are LGHNT and FRNRAP. This CDR3 comprises 12 residues. Trimming took off 3 bases at V and 6 bases at J, with 8 bases between the two ends. The CDR3 DNA reads TGTGCTAGTGGTTTAGGGGGGGCTGAAGCTTTCTTT. It specifies CASGLGGAEAFF.

V and J are TRBV5-1 and TRBJ2-3, with unresolved D. This CDR3 has 16 amino acids. Per germline, CDR1 SGHRS and CDR2 YFSETQ. The germline V and J ends were trimmed by 4 bases and 3 bases, with 18 bases remaining between them. DNA for the CDR3: TGCGCCAGCAGCCCGCCGATCTCTCCAGTGACAGATACGCAGTATTTT. It yields the protein CASSPPISPVTDTQYF. The full variable domain, rest sourced from reference TRBV5-1 and TRBJ2-3, is KAGVTQTPRYLIKTRGQQVTLSCSPISGHRSVSWYQQTPGQGLQFLFEYFSETQRNKGNFPGRFSGRQFSNSRSEMNVSTLELGDSALYLCASSPPISPVTDTQYFGPGTRLTVL.

Concerning this clone itself: Distinct nucleotide sequences in the sample also encode this CDR3. The CDR3: CASSERGTEAFF. In nucleotides, the CDR3 is TGTGCCAGCAGTGAAAGGGGGACTGAAGCTTTCTTT. The chain has TRBV25-1 and TRBJ1-1; possible D gene TRBD1, 6 bases. The CDR3 runs to 12 residues. The V gene's germline CDR1 is MGHDK and CDR2 SYGVNS. V lost 2 bases and J lost 5, with 6 bases in between. Using reference TRBV25-1 and TRBJ1-1 for the parts outside the CDR3, the full variable domain is EADIYQTPRYLVIGTGKKITLECSQTMGHDKMYWYQQDPGMELHLIHYSYGVNSTEKGDLSSESTVSRIRTEHFPLTLESARPSHTSQYLCASSERGTEAFFGQGTRLTVV.

On this clone: Distinct nucleotide sequences in the sample also encode this CDR3. The chain uses TRBV28 and TRBJ2-1; the D gene is possibly TRBD2 (5 bases). V lost 3 bases and J 9 bases, leaving 6 bases between the germline ends. Germline V gives CDR1 MDHEN, CDR2 SYDVKM. The CDR3 has 11 residues. CDR3 residues: CASSLGSEQFF. In DNA form, the CDR3 reads TGTGCCAGCAGTTTGGGGAGTGAGCAGTTCTTC.

The chain has TRBV11-2 and TRBJ2-1; no clear D. The CDR3 runs to 16 residues. V dropped 2 bases and J dropped 2 bases, with 13 bases sitting between them. The germline CDR1 and CDR2 sequences are SGHAT and FQNNGV. CDR3 residues: CASSLNISPTYNEQFF. In DNA, the CDR3 is TGTGCCAGCAGCTTAAACATCTCCCCAACCTACAATGAGCAGTTCTTC. The complete variable domain, with remaining parts taken from reference TRBV11-2 and TRBJ2-1, reads EAGVAQSPRYKIIEKRQSVAFWCNPISGHATLYWYQQILGQGPKLLIQFQNNGVVDDSQLPKDRFSAERLKGVDSTLKIQPAKLEDSAVYLCASSLNISPTYNEQFFGPGTRLTVL.

The chain joins TRBV4-3 to TRBJ1-2, with D unclear. CDR3 length: 15 amino acids. Germline CDR1 LGHNA, CDR2 YSLEER. V was trimmed by 0 bases and J by 5 bases, leaving 13 bases between them. CDR3 sequence (DNA): TGCGCCAGCAGCCAAGAATGGTCAGGCACTTATGGCTACACCTTC. Protein sequence: CASSQEWSGTYGYTF.

The chain combines TRBV29-1 with TRBJ2-5, with D perhaps matching TRBD1 or TRBD2 (5 bases each). Trimming stripped 4 bases from V and 1 base from J, with 7 bases between. Germline-derived CDR1 and CDR2 are SQVTM and ANQGSEA. The CDR3 length is 12 residues. CDR3 sequence reads: CSVVGVQETQYF. The DNA of the CDR3 is TGCAGCGTTGTGGGGGTCCAAGAGACCCAGTACTTC. The whole variable domain, remainder taken from reference TRBV29-1 and TRBJ2-5, is SAVISQKPSRDICQRGTSLTIQCQVDSQVTMMFWYRQQPGQSLTLIATANQGSEATYESGFVIDKFPISRPNLTFSTLTVSNMSPEDSSIYLCSVVGVQETQYFGPGTRLLVL.

The chain combines TRBV29-1 with TRBJ2-3; 7 bases agree with TRBD1. V was pared by 0 bases and J by 2 bases, with 11 bases of the junction left unmatched. This CDR3 is 17 amino acids long. CDR1 SQVTM and CDR2 ANQGSEA come from the germline V gene. In DNA form, the CDR3 reads TGCAGCGTTGAAGATACCAGGGACAGCGTGACCACAGATACGCAGTATTTT. Translation: CSVEDTRDSVTTDTQYF.

Concerning this clone: The identical CDR3 is also encoded by other nucleotide sequences in the sample. The J gene is TRBJ2-7, the V gene TRBV9; a weak D match, TRBD2 (5 bases). Germline assignment: CDR1 SGDLS and CDR2 YYNGEE. The CDR3 has 14 amino acids. Deletions cut 0 bases from V and 2 bases from J, with 9 bases between. The CDR3 bases are TGTGCCAGCAGCGTAGGCGGGTCCCCCTACGAGCAGTACTTC. Amino acids: CASSVGGSPYEQYF.

The chain recombines TRBV28 with TRBJ2-2; D ambiguous. The length of the CDR3 is 18 residues. The germline CDR1 and CDR2 sequences are MDHEN and SYDVKM. V was clipped by 5 bases and J by 1 base, with 20 bases between them. The CDR3 DNA is TGTGCCAGCAGTCCTTTTGGTCAGACATTACTGAACACCGGGGAGCTGTTTTTT. It encodes CASSPFGQTLLNTGELFF.

The V and J genes are TRBV7-9 and TRBJ2-3; D gene ambiguous. The CDR3 has 16 amino acids. Germline V gives CDR1 SEHNR, CDR2 FQNEAQ (reference sequence). The V and J ends lost 5 bases and 3 bases respectively, with 18 bases between them. The CDR3 DNA reads TGTGCCAGCAGCCCACCTCCTAGACGTGGGACAGATACGCAGTATTTT. It translates to CASSPPPRRGTDTQYF.

V and J are TRBV19 and TRBJ2-7; D is uncertain. CDR1 LNHDA and CDR2 SQIVND come from the germline V gene (reference sequence). Trimming left V 6 bases short and J 0 bases short, with 12 bases between. This CDR3 contains 14 residues. The CDR3 bases are TGTGCCAGTAGCCAATATTTGTTCTCCTACGAGCAGTACTTC. This encodes CASSQYLFSYEQYF. The entire variable domain, with the rest obtained from reference TRBV19 and TRBJ2-7, is as follows: DGGITQSPKYLFRKEGQNVTLSCEQNLNHDAMYWYRQDPGQGLRLIYYSQIVNDFQKGDIAEGYSVSREKKESFPLTVTSAQKNPTAFYLCASSQYLFSYEQYFGPGTRLTVT.

The J gene is TRBJ2-2, the V gene TRBV18; D is uncertain. V was pared by 2 bases and J by 6 bases, with 10 bases between. The CDR3 runs to 14 residues. The V gene's germline CDR1 is KGHSH and CDR2 LQKENI. The CDR3: CASSPLVRAGELFF. Here the CDR3 DNA reads TGTGCCAGCTCACCATTAGTCCGGGCCGGGGAGCTGTTTTTT.

The CDR3 DNA sequence: TGTGCCAGTAGGTGGCAGGGGAACACTGAAGCTTTCTTT. Translation: CASRWQGNTEAFF. The rearrangement joins TRBV19 to TRBJ1-1; a weak D match, TRBD1 (5 bases). V was trimmed by 6 bases and J by 1 base, leaving 9 bases between them. This CDR3 has 13 residues. The germline V gene encodes CDR1 LNHDA and CDR2 SQIVND (reference sequence).

The chain is built from TRBV6-1 and TRBJ2-1; D assignment may be TRBD1 or TRBD2 (5 bases each). The length of the CDR3 is 12 residues. V was shortened by 7 bases and J by 11 bases, with 15 bases between the two germline ends. Germline CDR1 is MNHNS and CDR2 is SASEGT. CDR3 residues: CASTLGAGKQFF. CDR3 nucleotide sequence: TGTGCCAGCACCCTAGGGGCGGGTAAGCAGTTCTTC.

The V and J genes are TRBV6-5 and TRBJ2-1; the match to TRBD1 covers 8 bases. With 6 bases clipped from V and 7 bases from J, the junction kept 8 bases outside the gene matches. The length of the CDR3 is 14 residues. Germline CDR1 MNHEY, CDR2 SVGAGI. This CDR3 reads CASSPGGVGNEQFF. The CDR3 region has the DNA TGTGCCAGCAGCCCAGGGGGCGTGGGAAATGAGCAGTTCTTC.

The chain is built from TRBV7-8 and TRBJ2-7; 10 bases align to TRBD1. CDR1 is SGHVS and CDR2 is FQNEAQ in the germline V gene. CDR3 length: 16 residues. V shed 5 bases, J shed 3 bases, and the junction held 10 bases outside the gene matches. The DNA for the CDR3 is TGTGCCAGCAGCATACCTCCACGGACAGGGGGCTACGAGCAGTACTTC. Its translation is CASSIPPRTGGYEQYF. Looking up the rest from reference TRBV7-8 and TRBJ2-7 gives the full variable domain: GAGVSQSPRYKVAKRGQDVALRCDPISGHVSLFWYQQALGQGPEFLTYFQNEAQLDKSGLPSDRFFAERPEGSVSTLKIQRTQQEDSAVYLCASSIPPRTGGYEQYFGPGTRLTVT.

This chain connects TRBV5-1 to TRBJ2-7; 11 bases align to TRBD2. V gave up 6 bases and J gave up 6 bases; unmatched junction bases: 14. The CDR3 spans 16 residues. Germline V gene sequence: CDR1 SGHRS, CDR2 YFSETQ. DNA of the CDR3: TGCGCCAGCAAGCTGATAGCGGGAGGGCCTTACAGCGAGCAGTACTTC. Residues: CASKLIAGGPYSEQYF.

The rearrangement joins TRBV19 to TRBJ2-1, with TRBD2 matching 7 bases. J was trimmed by 8 bases and V by 3 bases; bases with no gene match: 13. The CDR3 loop spans 16 amino acids. Germline values: CDR1 LNHDA, CDR2 SQIVND (reference sequence). CDR3 coding DNA: TGTGCCAGTAGTATTTTGCCGGGAGGCGGTGGGTATGAGCAGTTCTTC. Protein product: CASSILPGGGGYEQFF. Full variable domain (outside the CDR3, taken from reference TRBV19 and TRBJ2-1): DGGITQSPKYLFRKEGQNVTLSCEQNLNHDAMYWYRQDPGQGLRLIYYSQIVNDFQKGDIAEGYSVSREKKESFPLTVTSAQKNPTAFYLCASSILPGGGGYEQFFGPGTRLTVL.

The chain is built from TRBV6-5 and TRBJ2-7; TRBD2 agrees at 7 bases. V dropped 4 bases and J dropped 4; count of bases not matched to a gene: 7. This CDR3 region has 14 residues. Germline lookup yields CDR1 MNHEY and CDR2 SVGAGI. DNA for the CDR3: TGTGCCAGCAGTTGGGGGGGGTCGCGGTACGAGCAGTACTTC. Translation: CASSWGGSRYEQYF.

The CDR3 coding sequence is TGTGCCAGCAGCTTGTGGCCAGGGATTACAGATACGCAGTATTTT. Translated, it gives CASSLWPGITDTQYF. V and J are TRBV5-6 and TRBJ2-3, with D perhaps TRBD1 (5 bases). V was cut by 1 base and J by 3 bases, with 12 bases left in between. This CDR3 spans 15 amino acids. Germline CDR1 SGHDT, CDR2 YYEEEE. The complete variable domain, with remaining parts taken from reference TRBV5-6 and TRBJ2-3, reads DAGVTQSPTHLIKTRGQQVTLRCSPKSGHDTVSWYQQALGQGPQFIFQYYEEEERQRGNFPDRFSGHQFPNYSSELNVNALLLGDSALYLCASSLWPGITDTQYFGPGTRLTVL.

This rearrangement joins TRBV11-2 to TRBJ2-4; 10 bases line up with TRBD1. V trimming: 5 bases; J trimming: 5 bases; junction bases outside the gene matches: 3. The CDR3 totals 14 residues. In germline, CDR1 is SGHAT, CDR2 FQNNGV. The CDR3 coding sequence is TGTGCCAGCAGCCCCGGGACAGGGGAAAACATTCAGTACTTC. This sequence encodes CASSPGTGENIQYF. The whole variable domain, filled in from reference TRBV11-2 and TRBJ2-4, reads EAGVAQSPRYKIIEKRQSVAFWCNPISGHATLYWYQQILGQGPKLLIQFQNNGVVDDSQLPKDRFSAERLKGVDSTLKIQPAKLEDSAVYLCASSPGTGENIQYFGAGTRLSVL.

In its sample, this clone was seen once. J is TRBJ2-7 and V is TRBV5-8; 8 bases agree with TRBD1. The CDR3 is 15 amino acids. The junction had 6 bases not matched to a gene; V was cut back by 4 bases and J by 0 bases. Germline CDR1 reads SGHTS; CDR2 reads YDEGEE. The CDR3: CASSTRQGSSYEQYF. The CDR3, as DNA: TGTGCCAGCAGCACTCGACAGGGGTCCTCCTACGAGCAGTACTTC.

This clone was observed a single time. The CDR3 sequence: CASSFREVDEQYF. In nucleotides, the CDR3 is TGTGCCAGCAGTTTCAGGGAGGTCGACGAGCAGTACTTC. The rearrangement joins TRBV6-5 to TRBJ2-7; weak D call: TRBD2 (6 bases). This CDR3 is built from 13 residues. Germline V gene sequence: CDR1 MNHEY, CDR2 SVGAGI. The V end was cut by 4 bases, the J end by 5 bases, with 12 bases between.

V is TRBV5-1 and J is TRBJ1-1, with a tentative D call TRBD1 (6 bases). Germline V gene sequence: CDR1 SGHRS, CDR2 YFSETQ. The CDR3 runs 16 residues. V was clipped by 4 bases and J by 1 base, with 17 bases between them. CDR3 in DNA: TGCGCCAGCAGCAATCCCACAGGGACGAAGAACACTGAAGCTTTCTTT. Its translation is CASSNPTGTKNTEAFF.

The V and J genes are TRBV28 and TRBJ1-4; a possible D gene is TRBD1 (5 bases). This CDR3 has 16 amino acids. CDR1 and CDR2 from the germline V gene are MDHEN and SYDVKM. Deletions cut 6 bases from V and 0 bases from J, with 14 bases between. CDR3 DNA sequence: TGTGCCAGCAGCCGGGGGGACGGCGCAACTAATGAAAAACTGTTTTTT. This gives the protein CASSRGDGATNEKLFF.

The chain couples TRBV27 to TRBJ1-1, with a possible D match to TRBD1 (6 bases). The germline CDR1 and CDR2 sequences are MNHEY and SMNVEV (reference sequence). This CDR3 comprises 12 residues. V was trimmed by 10 bases and J by 0 bases, leaving 9 bases between them. CDR3 DNA sequence: TGTGCCACAAGGGGGTTGAACACTGAAGCTTTCTTT. This translates into CATRGLNTEAFF.

The chain recombines TRBV10-2 with TRBJ2-7; the match to TRBD2 covers 8 bases. The CDR3 is made up of 15 amino acids. V was clipped by 3 bases and J by 4 bases; unmatched bases: 8. Germline V lookup: CDR1 WSHSY, CDR2 SAAADI. The CDR3 reads CASSEGAGEAYEQYF. In DNA form, the CDR3 reads TGCGCCAGCAGTGAAGGAGCGGGAGAGGCTTACGAGCAGTACTTC.